This passage covers 31 T cell receptor beta chains from one sample sequenced in a study of T-cell memory formation after mild COVID-19. TCRdb ran MiXCR on the 5' RACE reads and lists one entry per CDR3 protein. The sample gives under 400,000 distinct CDR3 sequences, 21% of which show up once; roughly an eighth is in the top ten. Material for sequencing was PBMCs or a T cell subset sorted from them (not recorded which). Receptor source: an adult woman who had mild COVID-19 (a few samples of this study predate the infection). Cell type and time point are not known.

The table lists this clonotype with a few counts. This rearrangement joins TRBV25-1 to TRBJ1-1, with 8 bases identical to TRBD1. V shed 4 bases and J 4 bases; nucleotides not matched to a gene: 5. Germline V gene sequence: CDR1 MGHDK, CDR2 SYGVNS. The CDR3 loop spans 14 amino acids. The DNA of the CDR3 is TGTGCCAGCAGTGCAGGGGGCTGGAGCACTGAAGCTTTCTTT. This codes for CASSAGGWSTEAFF.

The chain combines TRBV7-8 with TRBJ1-5; tentative D call: TRBD1 (6 bases). V lost 7 bases and J 2 bases, leaving 12 bases between the germline ends. Per germline, CDR1 SGHVS and CDR2 FQNEAQ. The CDR3 totals 14 residues. The CDR3 nucleotides read TGTGCCAGCACCAACAGGGTGGGCAATCAGCCCCAGCATTTT. Its protein is CASTNRVGNQPQHF.

The rearrangement links TRBV3-1 to TRBJ2-1; 11 bases line up with TRBD1. V lost 1 base, J lost 0 bases, and 2 bases stayed unmatched. This CDR3 spans 17 amino acids. CDR1 LGHDT and CDR2 YNNKEL come from the germline V gene (reference sequence). This CDR3 reads CASSQAGQGGSYNEQFF. CDR3 DNA: TGTGCCAGCAGCCAAGCGGGACAGGGGGGCTCCTACAATGAGCAGTTCTTC.

This clonotype was seen many times. CDR3 DNA: TGTGCCAGCAGTTTATCGGGCGGGGCGACAGCTAGTATCTATGGCTACACCTTC. Protein product: CASSLSGGATASIYGYTF. The chain uses TRBV27 and TRBJ1-2, with D maybe TRBD1 (5 bases). CDR1 and CDR2 (germline): MNHEY, SMNVEV (reference sequence). The CDR3 length is 18 residues. V gave up 0 bases and J gave up 4 bases, with 21 bases separating them.

V is TRBV5-1 and J is TRBJ2-1; 11 positions agree with TRBD1. Per the germline V gene, CDR1 is SGHRS and CDR2 is YFSETQ. V dropped 5 bases and J dropped 8; count of bases not matched to a gene: 6. This CDR3 has 14 amino acids. CDR3 sequence: CASRHGTGGDEQFF. For the CDR3, the DNA is TGCGCCAGCAGACACGGGACAGGGGGGGATGAGCAGTTCTTC.

The chain carries TRBV7-8 and TRBJ2-3, with D possibly being TRBD1 (6 bases). Per the germline V gene, CDR1 is SGHVS and CDR2 is FQNEAQ. This CDR3 comprises 16 residues. Between the trimmed V and J ends, which lost 2 bases and 2 bases, there was a span of 14 bases. CDR3 coding DNA: TGTGCCAGCAGCTTAAGGGGACCAGGGGACACAGATACGCAGTATTTT. Translating gives CASSLRGPGDTDTQYF.

The chain carries TRBV6-5 and TRBJ1-3, with 9 bases identical to TRBD1. V lost 6 bases to trimming and J lost 8 bases; unmatched junction nucleotides: 8. The V gene's germline CDR1 is MNHEY and CDR2 SVGAGI. There are 14 residues in the CDR3. The CDR3 region has the DNA TGTGCCAGCAGCCCCTGGGACAGGGCAGACACCATATATTTT. Its protein product is CASSPWDRADTIYF.

The chain carries TRBV18 and TRBJ2-1; 10 bases are shared with TRBD2. The V gene end was trimmed by 3 bases and the J gene end by 10 bases; junction bases not matched to a gene: 9. CDR3 length equals 15 residues. CDR1 and CDR2 (germline): KGHSH, LQKENI. This CDR3 is CASSPGSGGPGEQFF. The CDR3 nucleotides read TGTGCCAGCTCACCTGGTAGCGGGGGGCCAGGAGAGCAGTTCTTC.

The V gene is TRBV11-2, the J gene TRBJ1-4; D is perhaps TRBD1 (5 bases). With 3 bases removed from V and 7 bases from J, the gap between germline ends came to 15 bases. The V gene's germline CDR1 is SGHAT and CDR2 FQNNGV. This CDR3 is built from 15 residues. The CDR3 region has the DNA TGTGCCAGCAGCTTCGGTCTGGGGCACGCTGAAAAACTGTTTTTT. It is translated as CASSFGLGHAEKLFF.

This rearrangement joins TRBV10-3 to TRBJ1-1; D unclear. The CDR3 has 12 amino acids. Germline values: CDR1 ENHRY, CDR2 SYGVKD. Trimming pared 2 bases from V and 8 bases from J, leaving 9 bases between. CDR3 DNA sequence: TGTGCCATCAGTGAGGGCCGGACGGAAGCTTTCTTT. Encoded protein: CAISEGRTEAFF.

The V and J genes are TRBV15 and TRBJ2-1, with 7 positions matching TRBD2. The junction had 14 bases not matched to a gene; V was cut back by 8 bases and J by 10 bases. The length of the CDR3 is 14 residues. Germline lookup yields CDR1 LNHNV and CDR2 YYDKDF (reference sequence). The CDR3 region has the DNA TGTGCCACCGGTCCGGGACTACGAACAACGGAGCAGTTCTTC. Translated: CATGPGLRTTEQFF.

The chain has TRBV20-1 and TRBJ1-2; 8 bases align to TRBD1. With 0 bases clipped from V and 1 base from J, the junction kept 4 bases outside the gene matches. The CDR3 totals 15 residues. The germline CDR1 and CDR2 sequences are DFQATT and SNEGSKA (reference sequence). DNA of the CDR3: TGCAGTGCTAGAGATCGGACAGGGCTTAACTATGGCTACACCTTC. Encoded protein: CSARDRTGLNYGYTF.

V usage is TRBV19 and J usage is TRBJ2-5; no definite D call. CDR1 and CDR2 (germline): LNHDA, SQIVND (reference sequence). The CDR3 consists of 12 residues. Trimming shortened V by 9 bases and J by 1 base, and 9 bases separated the two germline ends. The CDR3 DNA sequence: TGTGCCAGCGCCAGGACCCAAGAGACCCAGTACTTC. Translating it yields CASARTQETQYF.

The chain joins TRBV7-8 to TRBJ2-1; D not certain. Per germline, CDR1 SGHVS and CDR2 FQNEAQ. V was clipped by 6 bases and J by 13 bases, with 13 bases between them. The CDR3 runs to 11 residues. Here the CDR3 reads CASSWRTAQFF. The CDR3 nucleotides read TGTGCCAGCAGTTGGCGCACAGCCCAGTTCTTC.

J is TRBJ2-1 and V is TRBV7-9, with 8 positions matching TRBD2. Trimming took 5 bases from V and 2 from J; bases not matched to a gene: 11. Germline assignment: CDR1 SEHNR and CDR2 FQNEAQ (reference sequence). This CDR3 has 17 residues. The DNA for the CDR3 is TGTGCCAGCAGCCCCGGGAGGGCCCTAAGCCCCTACAATGAGCAGTTCTTC. It yields the protein CASSPGRALSPYNEQFF.

This clonotype was counted at least ten times. The chain links TRBV7-2 to TRBJ2-5, with 10 bases lining up with TRBD2. The ends lost 4 bases at V and 7 bases at J; junction bases unmatched: 12. CDR3 length: 16 residues. The germline CDR1 and CDR2 sequences are SGHTA and FQGNSA. Here the CDR3 DNA reads TGTGCCAGCAGCTCCGCGGGACTAGCGAGCCCAAGGACCCAGTACTTC. This translates into CASSSAGLASPRTQYF.

Only a few counts were recorded for this clonotype. This rearrangement joins TRBV5-1 to TRBJ2-1, with a tentative D call TRBD2 (6 bases). CDR3 length equals 15 residues. The germline V gene encodes CDR1 SGHRS and CDR2 YFSETQ. V was clipped by 0 bases and J by 6 bases, with 13 bases between them. The CDR3 nucleotides are TGCGCCAGCAGCTTGGAGGGACTTAAGTCCAATGAGCAGTTCTTC. It is translated as CASSLEGLKSNEQFF. Variable domain in full (rest from reference TRBV5-1 and TRBJ2-1): KAGVTQTPRYLIKTRGQQVTLSCSPISGHRSVSWYQQTPGQGLQFLFEYFSETQRNKGNFPGRFSGRQFSNSRSEMNVSTLELGDSALYLCASSLEGLKSNEQFFGPGTRLTVL.

This clonotype was counted a few times. This chain uses TRBV3-1 with TRBJ2-7, with 11 bases fitting TRBD2. Germline CDR1 is LGHDT and CDR2 is YNNKEL (reference sequence). With V trimmed by 5 bases and J by 3 bases, 3 bases remained unmatched. This CDR3 has 14 residues. CDR3 residues: CASSDLAGGYEQYF. In DNA, the CDR3 is TGTGCCAGCAGCGACCTAGCGGGGGGCTACGAGCAGTACTTC.

This clonotype came up a few times. V is TRBV2 and J is TRBJ1-2, with D unclear. The CDR3 covers 14 residues. Germline CDR1 is SNHLY and CDR2 is FYNNEI. Deletions cut 6 bases from V and 4 bases from J, with 15 bases between. The CDR3 protein is CASRAYGPVYGYTF. The CDR3 DNA reads TGTGCCAGCAGGGCCTACGGACCGGTCTATGGCTACACCTTC.

The chain carries TRBV11-1 and TRBJ2-7; TRBD1 or TRBD2 may be the D gene (7 bases each). The germline V gene encodes CDR1 SGHAT and CDR2 FQDESV (reference sequence). CDR3 length equals 16 residues. Trimming left V 4 bases short and J 6 bases short, with 22 bases between. CDR3 nucleotides: TGTGCCAGCAGCTCTCCGCGGCAGGGGGACTACCCCGAGCAGTACTTC. Translation: CASSSPRQGDYPEQYF.

This chain uses TRBV7-3 with TRBJ1-5, with D unclear. V was trimmed by 1 base and J by 5 bases, leaving 6 bases between them. Germline loops: CDR1 SGHTA, CDR2 FQGTGA. This CDR3 comprises 13 residues. CDR3 sequence: CASSLKGDQPQHF. The CDR3 bases are TGTGCCAGCAGCTTAAAGGGTGATCAGCCCCAGCATTTT.

This clonotype has a handful of counts. The rearrangement joins TRBV24-1 to TRBJ2-1, with unresolved D. V lost 4 bases and J 4 bases, leaving 10 bases between the germline ends. Germline V gene data show CDR1 as KGHDR and CDR2 as SFDVKD. The CDR3 is 14 residues long. CDR3 sequence: CATSDGSEYNEQFF. The CDR3 DNA follows: TGTGCCACCAGTGACGGATCGGAGTACAATGAGCAGTTCTTC.

This clonotype has ten or more counts. The V gene is TRBV5-5, the J gene TRBJ1-5, with D tentatively TRBD1 (6 bases). The CDR3 contains 15 residues. CDR1 and CDR2 from the germline V gene are SGHKS and YYEKEE (reference sequence). Trimming removed 1 base from V and 3 bases from J, with 11 bases in between. The chain's CDR3 is CASSLLGHFNQPQHF. CDR3 DNA: TGTGCCAGCAGCTTGTTGGGACACTTCAATCAGCCCCAGCATTTT.

There are a few counts of this clonotype. The chain combines TRBV4-3 with TRBJ2-7; 13 bases match TRBD2. The CDR3 length is 15 residues. Trimming took 3 bases from V and 3 from J; bases not matched to a gene: 2. Per the germline V gene, CDR1 is LGHNA and CDR2 is YSLEER. CDR3: CASSQGLAGIYEQYF. In DNA, the CDR3 is TGCGCCAGCAGCCAGGGACTAGCGGGAATCTACGAGCAGTACTTC.

The rearrangement uses TRBV12-3 or TRBV12-4 and TRBJ2-7, with 10 nucleotides matching TRBD1. The CDR3 contains 14 residues. V dropped 3 bases and J dropped 3; count of bases not matched to a gene: 2. CDR3 sequence reads: CASSFDRGLYEQYF. The CDR3 nucleotides are TGTGCCAGCAGTTTCGACAGGGGGCTCTACGAGCAGTACTTC.

This chain joins TRBV4-3 and TRBJ2-1; D is ambiguous. Germline V gives CDR1 LGHNA, CDR2 YSLEER. The CDR3 extends over 15 amino acids. V lost 0 bases and J lost 0, with 6 bases in between. CDR3 sequence (DNA): TGCGCCAGCAGCCAAGATCTAGGCTCCTACAATGAGCAGTTCTTC. Translated, it gives CASSQDLGSYNEQFF.

This clonotype was observed a few times. One end of the junction fails to match germline, which may point to a read error. The J gene is TRBJ2-3, the V gene TRBV20-1; 10 nucleotides agree with TRBD1. Germline CDR1 DFQATT, CDR2 SNEGSKA (reference sequence). The CDR3 loop spans 15 amino acids. The CDR3 DNA reads as TGCAGTGCCACCGCCGGGACAGGGGTTTCAGATAAGCAGTATTTT. Its protein is CSATAGTGVSDKQYF.

The chain uses TRBV20-1 and TRBJ1-1; TRBD1 aligns across 7 bases. Germline-derived CDR1 and CDR2 are DFQATT and SNEGSKA (reference sequence). This CDR3 has 12 residues. V gave up 0 bases and J gave up 7 bases; unmatched junction bases: 2. The CDR3 loop is CSAREGGIEAFF. As DNA, the CDR3 is TGCAGTGCTAGAGAAGGGGGCATTGAAGCTTTCTTT.

V is TRBV3-1 and J is TRBJ2-5, with 11 bases aligning to TRBD1. From germline, CDR1 is LGHDT and CDR2 YNNKEL (reference sequence). The V gene end was trimmed by 4 bases and the J gene end by 5 bases; junction bases not matched to a gene: 9. This CDR3 contains 16 residues. The CDR3 bases are TGTGCCAGCAGCCGGGACAGGGGGTTGAGGGTTGAGACCCAGTACTTC. Encoded protein: CASSRDRGLRVETQYF.

There are many counts of this clonotype. The genes are TRBV12-3 or TRBV12-4 and TRBJ2-1, with 10 bases lining up with TRBD2. This CDR3 is 15 amino acids long. V gave up 3 bases and J gave up 12 bases; unmatched junction bases: 11. This chain's CDR3 is CASSFGLAGVGGQFF. The CDR3 nucleotides are TGTGCCAGCAGTTTCGGCCTAGCGGGAGTAGGTGGGCAGTTCTTC.

The chain couples TRBV6-5 to TRBJ2-7, with 7 bases identical to TRBD1. There are 14 residues in the CDR3. The V gene end was trimmed by 6 bases and the J gene end by 2 bases; junction bases not matched to a gene: 7. In germline, CDR1 is MNHEY, CDR2 SVGAGI. The CDR3 loop is CASSQRTGPYEQYF. The CDR3 DNA reads as TGTGCCAGCAGCCAGAGGACAGGCCCCTACGAGCAGTACTTC.